This entry lists 28 T cell receptor beta chains sequenced from one sample in a study of neoadjuvant anti-PD-1 for oral cavity cancer. Regarding time point: after neoadjuvant nivolumab, at surgical resection. Clones were sequenced by immunoSEQ multiplex PCR, and TCRdb holds only the in-frame ones, with some missing. The table records tens of thousands of clones, 77% of them present only once. The sample was PBMCs, taken after nivolumab (anti-PD-1) treatment. The receptors derive from a person between 40 and 85 years old with oral cavity squamous cell carcinoma.

This clone appeared a single time. V gene TRBV2 combines with J gene TRBJ1-5; D not certain. The V end lost 0 bases, the J end lost 7 bases, and 7 bases lay between the germline ends. CDR1 SNHLY and CDR2 FYNNEI come from the germline V gene. The CDR3 length is 13 residues. This CDR3 is CASSEARSQPQHF. The CDR3 bases are TGTGCCAGCAGTGAAGCAAGATCCCAGCCCCAGCATTTT.

The chain is built from TRBV5-5 and TRBJ1-1; 10 positions agree with TRBD1. CDR1 is SGHKS and CDR2 is YYEKEE in the germline V gene (reference sequence). The trim removed 4 bases at V and 1 base at J, leaving 7 bases unmatched. This CDR3 has 16 amino acids. CDR3 sequence reads: CASSNRTGGGNTEAFF. CDR3 bases: TGTGCCAGCAGCAACCGGACAGGGGGAGGGAACACTGAAGCTTTCTTT.

The chain joins TRBV27 to TRBJ1-3; no clear D gene. V lost 6 bases and J lost 8, with 20 bases in between. Germline lookup yields CDR1 MNHEY and CDR2 SMNVEV (reference sequence). The CDR3 is made up of 15 amino acids. The CDR3 DNA is TGTGCCAGCAGGACCAACGACATGATTTCGTACACCATATATTTT. This translates into CASRTNDMISYTIYF.

The chain carries TRBV7-8 and TRBJ2-1; D unclear. V was pared by 1 base and J by 0 bases, with 10 bases between. This CDR3 is 16 amino acids long. CDR1 and CDR2 (germline): SGHVS, FQNEAQ. This chain's CDR3 is CASSLDYSSSYNEQFF. CDR3 coding DNA: TGTGCCAGCAGCTTAGACTATTCAAGCTCCTACAATGAGCAGTTCTTC.

The rearrangement joins TRBV5-4 to TRBJ2-2; 8 nucleotides agree with TRBD2. CDR3 size: 16 residues. Trimming at V came to 4 bases and at J to 0 bases, leaving 5 bases not matched to a gene. Germline V gene lookup returns CDR1 SGHNT and CDR2 YYREEE (reference sequence). The CDR3 DNA follows: TGTGCCAGCAGCACCGTTAGCGGGGCGAACACCGGGGAGCTGTTTTTT. Translation gives CASSTVSGANTGELFF. Full variable domain (outside the CDR3, taken from reference TRBV5-4 and TRBJ2-2): ETGVTQSPTHLIKTRGQQVTLRCSSQSGHNTVSWYQQALGQGPQFIFQYYREEENGRGNFPPRFSGLQFPNYSSELNVNALELDDSALYLCASSTVSGANTGELFFGEGSRLTVL.

The chain has TRBV11-2 and TRBJ1-2; D is uncertain. V was clipped by 7 bases and J by 7 bases, with 13 bases between them. Germline values: CDR1 SGHAT, CDR2 FQNNGV. CDR3 length equals 12 residues. The CDR3 DNA follows: TGTGCCAGCAATCCTACGTACGGTGGCTACACCTTC. Protein: CASNPTYGGYTF. Full variable domain (outside the CDR3, taken from reference TRBV11-2 and TRBJ1-2): EAGVAQSPRYKIIEKRQSVAFWCNPISGHATLYWYQQILGQGPKLLIQFQNNGVVDDSQLPKDRFSAERLKGVDSTLKIQPAKLEDSAVYLCASNPTYGGYTFGSGTRLTVV.

J is TRBJ1-5 and V is TRBV7-8; D gene uncertain. Germline CDR1 and CDR2: SGHVS and FQNEAQ. Deletions cut 1 base from V and 4 bases from J, with 11 bases between. The CDR3 totals 15 residues. Here the CDR3 DNA reads TGTGCCAGCAGCTTAGTAACGGGGTCGAATCAGCCCCAGCATTTT. Its protein is CASSLVTGSNQPQHF.

The chain joins TRBV7-8 to TRBJ2-7, with TRBD2 as a possible D gene (6 bases). The CDR3 is 15 amino acids. The germline V gene encodes CDR1 SGHVS and CDR2 FQNEAQ. V lost 1 base and J 2 bases, leaving 12 bases between the germline ends. CDR3 loop: CASSLEGAGTYEQYF. CDR3 coding DNA: TGTGCCAGCAGCTTAGAGGGTGCGGGAACCTACGAGCAGTACTTC.

The CDR3: CSVDRSFPYNEQFF. The CDR3 bases are TGCAGCGTCGACAGGTCTTTCCCCTACAATGAGCAGTTCTTC. The rearrangement links TRBV29-1 to TRBJ2-1; D may be TRBD1 (6 bases). CDR1 and CDR2 from the germline V gene are SQVTM and ANQGSEA. V lost 6 bases and J 2 bases, leaving 14 bases between the germline ends. CDR3 size: 14 residues.

V gene TRBV4-2 combines with J gene TRBJ2-3; D is uncertain. V was cut by 2 bases and J by 0 bases, with 3 bases left in between. Germline V gives CDR1 LGHNA, CDR2 YNFKEQ. CDR3 length: 13 amino acids. CDR3 protein: CASSQTSTDTQYF. The DNA of the CDR3 is TGTGCCAGCAGCCAAACCAGCACAGATACGCAGTATTTT.

V gene TRBV6-6 combines with J gene TRBJ2-7; possibly TRBD1 or TRBD2 for D (5 bases each). Trimming pared 5 bases from V and 6 bases from J, leaving 17 bases between. CDR3 length: 14 amino acids. CDR1 is MNHNY, CDR2 SVGAGI, per germline (reference sequence). In nucleotides, the CDR3 is TGTGCCAGCAGTCGCCGGGCCGGTGGGGGCGAGCAGTACTTC. Translation gives CASSRRAGGGEQYF.

The rearrangement uses TRBV20-1 and TRBJ1-2; D not certain. Trimming took off 6 bases at V and 10 bases at J, with 15 bases between the two ends. The V gene's germline CDR1 is DFQATT and CDR2 SNEGSKA (reference sequence). This CDR3 is 11 amino acids long. The CDR3 coding sequence is TGCAGTGCCCTACGGCCGGATTTCTACACCTTC. As protein: CSALRPDFYTF.

This sequence joins TRBV7-9 and TRBJ2-1; tentatively, D is TRBD1 (6 bases). Germline CDR1 reads SEHNR; CDR2 reads FQNEAQ (reference sequence). Trimming left V 10 bases short and J 7 bases short, with 17 bases between. There are 13 residues in the CDR3. The CDR3 sequence: CANQEGERNEQFF. CDR3 sequence (DNA): TGTGCCAACCAAGAGGGGGAGCGAAATGAGCAGTTCTTC.

V is TRBV28 and J is TRBJ2-3; no firm D call. The germline CDR1 and CDR2 sequences are MDHEN and SYDVKM. With 2 bases removed from V and 1 base from J, the gap between germline ends came to 4 bases. This CDR3 is 13 amino acids long. CDR3 DNA: TGTGCCAGCAGTTTAGACCGCACAGATACGCAGTATTTT. Protein sequence: CASSLDRTDTQYF. Complete variable domain (other parts from reference TRBV28 and TRBJ2-3): DVKVTQSSRYLVKRTGEKVFLECVQDMDHENMFWYRQDPGLGLRLIYFSYDVKMKEKGDIPEGYSVSREKKERFSLILESASTNQTSMYLCASSLDRTDTQYFGPGTRLTVL.

V gene TRBV28 combines with J gene TRBJ2-7; TRBD2 aligns across 11 bases. The V gene end was trimmed by 5 bases and the J gene end by 5 bases; junction bases not matched to a gene: 8. The CDR3 totals 15 residues. Per germline, CDR1 MDHEN and CDR2 SYDVKM. CDR3 loop: CASSGPGLAVDEQYF. In DNA form, the CDR3 reads TGTGCCAGCAGTGGTCCGGGACTAGCGGTTGACGAGCAGTACTTC.

The genes are TRBV2 and TRBJ2-5, with D possibly matching TRBD1 (6 bases). The germline gives CDR1 SNHLY, CDR2 FYNNEI. The germline V and J ends were trimmed by 6 bases and 1 base, with 9 bases remaining between them. The CDR3 spans 13 residues. CDR3 sequence reads: CASSPDSQETQYF. The DNA of the CDR3 is TGTGCCAGCAGCCCGGACAGCCAAGAGACCCAGTACTTC.

By proportion, this clone is medium-sized. CDR3 bases: TGTGCCAGCAGCGTGGGCGGGTTAGGGGCCGGGGAGCTGTTTTTT. Encoded protein: CASSVGGLGAGELFF. V and J are TRBV9 and TRBJ2-2; D may correspond to TRBD1 or TRBD2 (5 bases each). The germline CDR1 and CDR2 sequences are SGDLS and YYNGEE. The CDR3 runs to 15 residues. V lost 2 bases and J 6 bases, leaving 14 bases between the germline ends.

The chain carries TRBV11-2 and TRBJ1-1, with a tentative D call TRBD1 (6 bases). The CDR3 totals 11 residues. Germline CDR1 SGHAT, CDR2 FQNNGV. The V end was cut by 3 bases, the J end by 10 bases, with 9 bases between. The CDR3 coding sequence is TGTGCCAGCAGCTTTAAGGGGGTAGCTTTCTTT. It translates to CASSFKGVAFF.

This clone was picked up a small number of times. The rearrangement joins TRBV9 to TRBJ1-1, with D hard to call. Germline V gene lookup returns CDR1 SGDLS and CDR2 YYNGEE. Trimming left V 2 bases short and J 1 base short, with 12 bases between. CDR3 length: 15 residues. The CDR3 DNA reads as TGTGCCAGCAGCGTGCGTGGGAATCCGAACACTGAAGCTTTCTTT. Encoded protein: CASSVRGNPNTEAFF.

The chain couples TRBV5-6 to TRBJ1-1, with D unresolved. V gave up 4 bases and J gave up 5 bases, with 27 bases separating them. The CDR3 runs to 18 residues. Germline CDR1 SGHDT, CDR2 YYEEEE. CDR3 sequence (DNA): TGTGCCAGCAGCGTCCGGGGAATCTTAAGGGATTGGAATACTGAAGCTTTCTTT. Its protein product is CASSVRGILRDWNTEAFF.

V gene TRBV27 combines with J gene TRBJ1-6, with D unresolved. The CDR3 contains 16 residues. Germline loops: CDR1 MNHEY, CDR2 SMNVEV (reference sequence). V dropped 0 bases and J dropped 10 bases, with 16 bases sitting between them. The CDR3 nucleotides read TGTGCCAGCAGTTTATCGGTCAGTCCCGGTATATCACCCCTCCACTTT. Its protein product is CASSLSVSPGISPLHF.

In its sample, this clone was seen a few times. V is TRBV6-4 and J is TRBJ2-1; TRBD2 matches at 9 bases. The CDR3 is 15 residues long. V trimming: 3 bases; J trimming: 4 bases; junction bases outside the gene matches: 4. Germline V CDR1 and CDR2: MRHNA, SNTAGT. The CDR3: CASSEVLAGYNEQFF. The CDR3 DNA sequence: TGTGCCAGCAGTGAAGTACTAGCGGGTTACAATGAGCAGTTCTTC.

The genes are TRBV5-6 and TRBJ1-6; TRBD1 is a possible D gene (6 bases). V was pared by 4 bases and J by 4 bases, with 9 bases between. Germline V gene data show CDR1 as SGHDT and CDR2 as YYEEEE. This CDR3 has 14 residues. The CDR3 nucleotides are TGTGCCAGCAGCCCCGGACAGTATAATTCACCCCTCCACTTT. The encoded protein is CASSPGQYNSPLHF.

The chain couples TRBV7-2 to TRBJ1-3; possible D gene TRBD1, 6 bases. The CDR3 is made up of 16 amino acids. The ends were cut back, 3 bases at V and 1 base at J, with 13 bases in the middle. CDR1 is SGHTA and CDR2 is FQGNSA in the germline V gene. The CDR3, as DNA: TGTGCCAGCAGCTTGGTTGGGACACGTTCTGGAAACACCATATATTTT. This gives the protein CASSLVGTRSGNTIYF.

This chain connects TRBV27 to TRBJ2-1; D unclear. Germline CDR1 and CDR2: MNHEY and SMNVEV (reference sequence). Trimming left V 3 bases short and J 10 bases short, with 10 bases between. The length of the CDR3 is 12 residues. The CDR3 region has the DNA TGTGCCAGCAGTTTTGGCGGCCCGGAGCAGTTCTTC. Protein: CASSFGGPEQFF.

The chain employs TRBV5-1 and TRBJ2-2, with a possible D match to TRBD2 (6 bases). V was shortened by 1 base and J by 1 base, with 8 bases between the two germline ends. The CDR3 sequence is 15 residues long. Looked up from germline, CDR1 is SGHRS and CDR2 is YFSETQ. The DNA for the CDR3 is TGCGCCAGCAGCTTGCGGGGGATGAACACCGGGGAGCTGTTTTTT. It codes for CASSLRGMNTGELFF.

This rearrangement joins TRBV2 to TRBJ2-7; 10 bases map to TRBD1. CDR1 SNHLY and CDR2 FYNNEI come from the germline V gene. The CDR3 loop spans 17 amino acids. The trim removed 7 bases at V and 0 bases at J, leaving 12 bases unmatched. This CDR3 is CASTGVLGTGDSYEQYF. Here the CDR3 DNA reads TGTGCCAGCACCGGAGTTTTGGGGACAGGGGACTCCTACGAGCAGTACTTC.

The rearrangement joins TRBV5-4 to TRBJ1-1; 11 nucleotides agree with TRBD1. V trimming: 4 bases; J trimming: 5 bases; junction bases outside the gene matches: 7. The germline V gene encodes CDR1 SGHNT and CDR2 YYREEE (reference sequence). The CDR3 sequence is 15 residues long. CDR3 protein: CASSKGTGGFTEAFF. DNA of the CDR3: TGTGCCAGCAGCAAAGGGACAGGGGGTTTTACTGAAGCTTTCTTT.